The 22 T cell receptor beta chains reported below all come from one sample, sequenced in a study of T cells in Graves' hyperthyroidism and ophthalmopathy. Amplification targeted TCR beta CDR3 regions from RNA transcripts. HTBI primers were used for first-round RT-PCR of the TCR CDR3. A single record per CDR3 protein comes from TCRdb applying MiXCR to the multiplex PCR reads. This repertoire shows about 360,000 distinct CDR3 sequences, roughly 25% found once; its top ten account for more than 60%. The sequenced material came from blood. These receptors all come from a man between 45 and 60 years old with Graves' hyperthyroidism.

The sample holds many counts of this clonotype. The V call is TRBV20-1, the J call TRBJ2-1, with 8 bases matching TRBD2. Germline CDR1 reads DFQATT; CDR2 reads SNEGSKA (reference sequence). With 0 bases clipped from V and 4 bases from J, the junction kept 5 bases outside the gene matches. This CDR3 region has 15 residues. The CDR3 here is CSAREETSAYNEQFF. The CDR3 DNA reads as TGCAGTGCTAGAGAAGAGACTAGCGCGTACAATGAGCAGTTCTTC.

To note about this clonotype: This may arise from a read error, as a much more abundant clone is one base away. J is TRBJ2-5 and V is TRBV19; tentative D call: TRBD2 (6 bases). The germline V gene has CDR1 LNHDA and CDR2 SQIVND (reference sequence). This CDR3 contains 14 residues. Trimming took off 3 bases at V and 9 bases at J, with 17 bases between the two ends. CDR3 amino acids: CASSIGGGLESQYF. The CDR3 DNA follows: TGTGCCAGTAGTATTGGTGGAGGGCTTGAGTCCCAGTACTTC.

The count of this clonotype is one. V and J are TRBV7-2 and TRBJ1-6, with 7 bases that match TRBD1. Germline CDR1 and CDR2: SGHTA and FQGNSA. With V trimmed by 0 bases and J by 4 bases, 6 bases remained unmatched. This CDR3 contains 17 residues. The CDR3 loop reads CASSLARAGQYNSPLHF. DNA of the CDR3: TGTGCCAGCAGCTTAGCGCGGGCGGGACAGTATAATTCACCCCTCCACTTT.

J is TRBJ2-1 and V is TRBV5-1, with 9 bases matching TRBD2. J was trimmed by 5 bases and V by 4 bases; bases with no gene match: 7. The V gene's germline CDR1 is SGHRS and CDR2 YFSETQ. This CDR3 has 15 amino acids. CDR3 sequence reads: CASSVLAGSHNEQFF. The CDR3 region has the DNA TGCGCCAGCAGCGTTCTAGCGGGATCCCACAATGAGCAGTTCTTC.

The V and J genes are TRBV27 and TRBJ2-1, with 9 bases lining up with TRBD1. Germline V gene data show CDR1 as MNHEY and CDR2 as SMNVEV (reference sequence). After removal of 3 bases from V and 0 bases from J, the junction contained 3 bases not matched to a gene. The CDR3 length is 16 residues. The CDR3 sequence: CASSFDRGISYNEQFF. Written as DNA, the CDR3 is TGTGCCAGCAGTTTCGACAGGGGGATCTCCTACAATGAGCAGTTCTTC.

The table lists this clonotype with a few counts. The CDR3 here is CSARDTRTGELFF. For the CDR3, the DNA is TGCAGTGCTAGAGATACAAGGACCGGGGAGCTGTTTTTT. The gene calls are TRBV20-1 and TRBJ2-2; no clear D. The V end lost 0 bases, the J end lost 5 bases, and 7 bases lay between the germline ends. CDR1 and CDR2 (germline): DFQATT, SNEGSKA (reference sequence). The CDR3 is made up of 13 amino acids.

This clonotype was seen more than once but under ten times. Here the CDR3 DNA reads TGCAGTGCTAGAGATGATGCTAGCGGGAGGAACAATGAGCAGTTCTTC. It is translated as CSARDDASGRNNEQFF. The chain links TRBV20-1 to TRBJ2-1; TRBD2 matches 11 bases. Germline trimming cut 0 bases from V and 5 bases from J; bases unmatched to any gene: 6. Germline lookup yields CDR1 DFQATT and CDR2 SNEGSKA (reference sequence). The length of the CDR3 is 16 residues.

The chain couples TRBV24-1 to TRBJ1-5; D gene unclear. Germline CDR1 reads KGHDR; CDR2 reads SFDVKD. The CDR3 has 14 amino acids. V was shortened by 5 bases and J by 1 base, with 8 bases between the two germline ends. DNA for the CDR3: TGTGCCACCAGTGGAAGGGCGAGCAATCAGCCCCAGCATTTT. Residues: CATSGRASNQPQHF.

As regards this clonotype: A read error is possible here, since a much larger clone lies one base away. The V call is TRBV2, the J call TRBJ2-5; D not resolved. The V and J ends lost 2 bases and 1 base respectively, with 5 bases between them. CDR1 is SNHLY and CDR2 is FYNNEI in the germline V gene. CDR3 length: 13 residues. The CDR3 DNA follows: TGTGCCAGCAGTGAATCGGCCCAAGAGACCCAGTACTTC. As protein: CASSESAQETQYF. Combining the CDR3 with reference TRBV2 and TRBJ2-5 gives the whole variable domain EPEVTQTPSHQVTQMGQEVILRCVPISNHLYFYWYRQILGQKVEFLVSFYNNEISEKSEIFDDQFSVERPDGSNFTLKIRSTKLEDSAMYFCASSESAQETQYFGPGTRLLVL.

The chain couples TRBV7-9 to TRBJ2-1; D is ambiguous. Trimming took 10 bases from V and 6 from J, leaving 10 bases between them. Per the germline V gene, CDR1 is SEHNR and CDR2 is FQNEAQ (reference sequence). CDR3 size: 11 residues. The CDR3 nucleotides read TGTGCCATCGCTGTTGGCAATGAGCAGTTCTTC. Translating gives CAIAVGNEQFF.

The chain is built from TRBV19 and TRBJ2-2; 9 bases are a match to TRBD1. This CDR3 has 14 residues. With 5 bases clipped from V and 6 bases from J, the junction kept 4 bases outside the gene matches. Per germline, CDR1 LNHDA and CDR2 SQIVND (reference sequence). CDR3 protein: CASSGTGRSGELFF. The CDR3 region has the DNA TGTGCCAGTAGTGGGACAGGGAGGTCCGGGGAGCTGTTTTTT.

This clonotype was seen repeatedly, ten times or more. V usage is TRBV7-2 and J usage is TRBJ2-2; TRBD2 matches 11 bases. The V and J ends lost 4 bases and 8 bases, in that order; junction bases with no gene match: 6. CDR3 size: 15 residues. The V gene's germline CDR1 is SGHTA and CDR2 FQGNSA. The CDR3 DNA reads as TGTGCCAGCAGCTCGAGACTAGCGGGGAAGGGGGAGCTGTTTTTT. Protein product: CASSSRLAGKGELFF.

This clonotype was counted only a few times. The chain recombines TRBV20-1 with TRBJ1-5, with a tentative D call TRBD1 (6 bases). Looked up from germline, CDR1 is DFQATT and CDR2 is SNEGSKA (reference sequence). Trimming took off 1 base at V and 1 base at J, with 8 bases between the two ends. The CDR3 spans 14 residues. The CDR3 DNA sequence: TGCAGTGCTAGAGGGGGGCCGAGCAATCAGCCCCAGCATTTT. Translated, it gives CSARGGPSNQPQHF.

J is TRBJ2-1 and V is TRBV28; the D gene is possibly TRBD1 (5 bases). Germline V gene data show CDR1 as MDHEN and CDR2 as SYDVKM. The CDR3 covers 14 residues. V was clipped by 2 bases and J by 6 bases, with 11 bases between them. The CDR3 DNA follows: TGTGCCAGCAGTTTAGAACCAGGGTCCAATGAGCAGTTCTTC. Translated: CASSLEPGSNEQFF.

This clonotype was observed a few times. The rearrangement joins TRBV29-1 to TRBJ2-1; 7 bases agree with TRBD2. Trimming took 5 bases from V and 8 from J; bases not matched to a gene: 6. Germline-derived CDR1 and CDR2 are SQVTM and ANQGSEA. The CDR3 is 12 residues long. The CDR3 sequence is CSVIGGSDEQFF. Written as DNA, the CDR3 is TGCAGCGTTATCGGGGGGAGCGATGAGCAGTTCTTC.

The rearrangement joins TRBV11-2 to TRBJ2-1; D is ambiguous. V was clipped by 0 bases and J by 9 bases, with 12 bases between them. In germline, CDR1 is SGHAT, CDR2 FQNNGV. The CDR3 length is 14 residues. The CDR3 spells CASSLEPSYLEQFF. The CDR3 region has the DNA TGTGCCAGCAGCTTAGAACCGAGTTACCTTGAGCAGTTCTTC.

This clonotype was recorded a few times. The V gene is TRBV2, the J gene TRBJ2-5; D is unresolved. With 3 bases removed from V and 5 bases from J, the gap between germline ends came to 10 bases. CDR1 SNHLY and CDR2 FYNNEI come from the germline V gene. CDR3 length: 13 amino acids. The DNA of the CDR3 is TGTGCCAGCAGTGATATAATGGGGGAGACCCAGTACTTC. Translation: CASSDIMGETQYF. The full variable domain, completed using reference TRBV2 and TRBJ2-5, is EPEVTQTPSHQVTQMGQEVILRCVPISNHLYFYWYRQILGQKVEFLVSFYNNEISEKSEIFDDQFSVERPDGSNFTLKIRSTKLEDSAMYFCASSDIMGETQYFGPGTRLLVL.

This clonotype was seen ten or more times. The chain carries TRBV2 and TRBJ2-3; the D call may be TRBD1 or TRBD2 (5 bases each). There are 14 residues in the CDR3. The V gene's germline CDR1 is SNHLY and CDR2 FYNNEI. V lost 7 bases and J lost 0, with 11 bases in between. This chain's CDR3 is CASKRDLSTDTQYF. For the CDR3, the DNA is TGTGCCAGCAAACGGGACCTCAGCACAGATACGCAGTATTTT.

The chain has TRBV19 and TRBJ2-3; 11 nucleotides agree with TRBD1. V dropped 4 bases and J dropped 9; count of bases not matched to a gene: 9. CDR1 is LNHDA, CDR2 SQIVND, per germline (reference sequence). This CDR3 is built from 15 residues. The chain's CDR3 is CASSTGGQGASTQYF. The CDR3 DNA reads TGTGCCAGTAGTACAGGTGGACAGGGGGCGAGCACGCAGTATTTT.

The chain employs TRBV28 and TRBJ1-6; D is perhaps TRBD1 (5 bases). V lost 4 bases and J lost 9, with 16 bases in between. The CDR3 runs to 15 residues. Germline V gene sequence: CDR1 MDHEN, CDR2 SYDVKM. CDR3 DNA sequence: TGTGCCAGCAGTTCCCCTCAGGGCCCGATTTCACCCCTCCACTTT. It translates to CASSSPQGPISPLHF.

This clonotype was counted ten times or more. The chain has TRBV2 and TRBJ2-5, with D possibly matching TRBD2 (7 bases). The germline V gene encodes CDR1 SNHLY and CDR2 FYNNEI. The length of the CDR3 is 16 residues. Deletions cut 3 bases from V and 1 base from J, with 15 bases between. CDR3 amino acids: CASSDGGLYSQETQYF. CDR3 DNA: TGTGCCAGCAGTGACGGGGGGCTGTATAGCCAAGAGACCCAGTACTTC.

This clonotype was found once. This rearrangement joins TRBV4-1 to TRBJ1-1; D unclear. Germline V gene lookup returns CDR1 MGHRA and CDR2 YSYEKL. Trimming took off 1 base at V and 4 bases at J, with 19 bases between the two ends. This CDR3 has 17 residues. As DNA, the CDR3 is TGCGCCAGCAGCCAAGTTTTTAAACGTACCTTGAGCACTGAAGCTTTCTTT. Translated: CASSQVFKRTLSTEAFF.